This T cell receptor (beta chain) originates from a study of blood T cells in healthy people across ages. A J-beta primer mix and a sample-barcoded 5' primer were used in a second PCR of roughly 6 to 11 cycles. TCRdb reprocessed the 5' RACE reads with MiXCR, giving one entry per CDR3 protein. The repertoire holds around 970,000 distinct CDR3 sequences, about 51% seen once, with about 20% in the top ten. The CDR3 loop spans 17 amino acids. Germline V gives CDR1 SGHRS, CDR2 YFSETQ. V lost 1 base to trimming and J lost 2 bases; unmatched junction nucleotides: 10. This chain connects TRBV5-1 to TRBJ2-3; 7 nucleotides match TRBD1. Sequencing input: blood. This TCR was sampled from a woman aged 55-70 years in good health. CDR3 nucleotides: TGCGCCAGCAGCTTGAGGGGTCAGGGGGTGATCACAGATACGCAGTATTTT. Protein: CASSLRGQGVITDTQYF.